This T cell receptor (beta chain) was identified during a study of beta chain features in type 1 diabetes (dated by TCRdb to between 2017 and 2018). At the level of the whole study: Patients and healthy donors did not differ in mean age, gender distribution, total cell number or subset yield. Regulatory and stem cell-like memory subsets were obtained from only 8 patients and roughly eight healthy donors, while naive and central memory subsets were obtained from all 30 or so donors. The study compared TCRB repertoires of sorted circulating CD4+ T cell subsets between recently diagnosed type 1 diabetes patients and matched healthy donors. A total of 100 million to 110 million sorted cells were examined across all samples, and a strong correlation was observed between cell number per subset and RNA yield.

V and J are truncated by 5 bases and 3 bases respectively, leaving an intervening sequence of 7 bases. From the germline V gene, CDR1 is SGHTA and CDR2 is FQGNSA. The CDR3 covers 13 residues, taking in both the cysteine and the phenylalanine. Only the CDR3 part of the read is kept: 39 bases, read in frame from the first base. The paper's findings and limits, for the study overall: A moderate but significant shortening of TCRB CDR3 length was observed in type 1 diabetes patients in all four CD4+ subsets. Only small numbers of individuals were included in the HLA sub-analyses, which left unresolved whether HLA type had any influence on TCRB rearrangement. Naive, central memory and regulatory TCRB repertoires appeared more similar among patients than among healthy donors. Sequencing cDNA rather than genomic DNA could over-represent highly expressing activated cells, although activation and CD3 levels did not differ between groups. Fewer insertions and more nucleotide deletions at VDJ recombination sites were observed in patients with type 1 diabetes, implying thymic rearrangement abnormalities. Shorter templates might be favored by PCR, yet because patient and control samples were amplified and corrected together, any such skew would affect both groups equally.

Each donor gave one peripheral blood draw, approximately 110 mL on average, collected into heparinised tubes. A BD FACSAria II was used to sort naive, central memory, regulatory and stem cell-like memory CD4+ T cells with a panel that included CD45RO, CCR7, CD25, CD127, CD95 and CD27. Every sorted population had a purity above 98%. PBMCs were isolated immediately by Lymphoprep density gradient centrifugation and stained directly without culture. Samples were stained and sorted in pairs, with one healthy donor and one patient per experiment, so that batch effects were minimized. Only a few counts were recorded for this clone. The target of this receptor is not known. The input lacks base qualities; no much larger clone sits a single base away. The High Capacity cDNA Reverse Transcription Kit was used to reverse transcribe all of the isolated RNA, meaning that expressed TCRB transcripts were what got sequenced. Deep immunoSEQ sequencing was performed on naive, central memory and regulatory T cell samples, with an average of around 3.4 million total reads per sample. Sorted cells were lysed in RLT buffer, and RNA was extracted using DNase-treated RNeasy Micro or Mini kits according to cell number. To prevent cross-contamination, every cell subset was processed on its own, while patient and healthy donor samples were processed together. The immunoSEQ multiplex PCR was used to amplify TCRB sequences from cDNA, yielding 87-bp fragments that span the CDR3 region. Sequencing of the amplicons was performed on the Illumina HiSeq platform. Per the authors' processing: PCR bias was corrected computationally using synthetic template baselines, and reads within Hamming distance 2 were collapsed, with unmergeable singletons discarded. Reads were aligned to IMGT to assign V, D and J genes, CDR3 length, and insertions or deletions at six rearrangement sites. Within each subset, clonotype counts were normalized to sorted cell number, and only after that were true diversity and Gini coefficients computed with the tcR R package. Repertoire sharing was quantified using the overlap coefficient calculated on TCRB nucleotide sequences. Out-of-frame TCRB sequences from naive cells were analyzed as a proxy for the pre-selection repertoire. TCRdb limited this immuneACCESS table to in-frame rearrangements with V and J called. A share of clones is missing; checked studies link under half to unresolved V genes, and the rest is unexplained. The V and J calls and the clone size are those of that table, but D and trimming were determined from the DNA. Across this sample there are roughly 380,000 clones, with around a fifth seen only once. Approximately 0.046% of the sample comes from the top ten.

This chain joins TRBV7-2 to TRBJ2-2, and perhaps TRBD1 as D gene, on 5 matching bases. Sequenced material: naive CD4+ T cells from blood. The sample's cell subset or site label, in plain terms: true naive CD4+ T cells. This receptor was identified in a woman younger than 30 in good health. Read as DNA, the sequence is TGTGCCAGCAGCCCAGGGTACACCGGGGAGCTGTTTTTT. This sequence encodes CASSPGYTGELFF.